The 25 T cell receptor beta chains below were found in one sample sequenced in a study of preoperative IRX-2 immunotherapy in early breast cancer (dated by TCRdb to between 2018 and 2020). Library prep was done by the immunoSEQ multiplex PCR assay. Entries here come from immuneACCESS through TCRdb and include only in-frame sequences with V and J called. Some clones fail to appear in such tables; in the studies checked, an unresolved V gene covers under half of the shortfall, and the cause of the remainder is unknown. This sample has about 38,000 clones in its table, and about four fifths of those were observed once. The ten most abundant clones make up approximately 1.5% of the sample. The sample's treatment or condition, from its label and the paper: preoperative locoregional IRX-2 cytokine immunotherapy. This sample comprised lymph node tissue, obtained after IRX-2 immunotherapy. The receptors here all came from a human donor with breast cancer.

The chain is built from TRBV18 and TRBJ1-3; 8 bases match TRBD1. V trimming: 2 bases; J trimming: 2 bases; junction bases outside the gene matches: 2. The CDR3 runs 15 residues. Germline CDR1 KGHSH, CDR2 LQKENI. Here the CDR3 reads CASSPVTGAGNTIYF. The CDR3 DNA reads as TGTGCCAGCTCACCAGTGACAGGGGCTGGAAACACCATATATTTT. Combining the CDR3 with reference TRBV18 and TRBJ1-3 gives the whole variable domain NAGVMQNPRHLVRRRGQEARLRCSPMKGHSHVYWYRQLPEEGLKFMVYLQKENIIDESGMPKERFSAEFPKEGPSILRIQQVVRGDSAAYFCASSPVTGAGNTIYFGEGSWLTVV.

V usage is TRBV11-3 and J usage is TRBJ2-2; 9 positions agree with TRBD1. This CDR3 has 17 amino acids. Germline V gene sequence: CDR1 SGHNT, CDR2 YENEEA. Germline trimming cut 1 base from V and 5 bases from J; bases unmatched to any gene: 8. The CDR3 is CASSLVVGTGLTGELFF. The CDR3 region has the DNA TGTGCCAGCAGCTTAGTAGTTGGGACAGGGCTAACCGGGGAGCTGTTTTTT.

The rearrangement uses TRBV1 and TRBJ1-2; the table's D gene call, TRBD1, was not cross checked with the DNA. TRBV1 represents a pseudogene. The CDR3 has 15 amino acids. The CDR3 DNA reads TGCGCCAGCAGCCAAGTCCAGGGGGCAGGATATGGCTACACCTTC. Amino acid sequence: CASSQVQGAGYGYTF.

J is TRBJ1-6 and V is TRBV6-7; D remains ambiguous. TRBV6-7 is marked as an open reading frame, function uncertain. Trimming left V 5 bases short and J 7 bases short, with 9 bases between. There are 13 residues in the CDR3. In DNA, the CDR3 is TGTGCCAGCAGTAAGGACTCGAATTCACCCCTCCACTTT. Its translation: CASSKDSNSPLHF.

The CDR3 here is CASTNHRMGYEQYF. CDR3 sequence (DNA): TGTGCCAGCACCAACCATAGAATGGGCTACGAGCAGTACTTC. J is TRBJ2-7 and V is TRBV6-8; D gene uncertain. CDR1 is MNHGY and CDR2 is SAAAGT in the germline V gene. CDR3 length equals 14 residues. The V gene lost 7 bases and the J gene lost 3 bases, with 16 bases spanning the gap.

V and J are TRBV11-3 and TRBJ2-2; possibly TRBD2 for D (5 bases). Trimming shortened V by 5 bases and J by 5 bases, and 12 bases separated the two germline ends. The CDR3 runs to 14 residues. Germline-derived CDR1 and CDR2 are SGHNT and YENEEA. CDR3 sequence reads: CASSRVTGTGELFF. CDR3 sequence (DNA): TGTGCCAGCAGCCGCGTCACGGGGACCGGGGAGCTGTTTTTT.

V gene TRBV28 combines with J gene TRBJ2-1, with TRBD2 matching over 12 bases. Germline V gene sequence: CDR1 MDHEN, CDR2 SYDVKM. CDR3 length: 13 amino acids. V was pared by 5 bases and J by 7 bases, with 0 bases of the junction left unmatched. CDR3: CASSLAGGNEQFF. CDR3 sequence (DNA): TGTGCCAGCAGTCTAGCGGGGGGGAATGAGCAGTTCTTC.

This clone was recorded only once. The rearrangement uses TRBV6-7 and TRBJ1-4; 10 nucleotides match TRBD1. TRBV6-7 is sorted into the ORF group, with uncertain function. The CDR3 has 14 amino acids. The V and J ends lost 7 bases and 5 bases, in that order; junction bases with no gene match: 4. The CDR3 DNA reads TGTGCCAGCACGGCGGGACAGGGGAATGAAAAACTGTTTTTT. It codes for CASTAGQGNEKLFF.

This chain's CDR3 is CASSQDTQVGGQPQHF. CDR3 DNA: TGCGCCAGCAGCCAAGATACCCAGGTTGGGGGACAGCCCCAGCATTTT. The gene calls are TRBV4-1 and TRBJ1-5, with D possibly matching TRBD1 (5 bases). Between the trimmed V and J ends, which lost 0 bases and 7 bases, there was a span of 16 bases. CDR3 length: 16 residues. The germline V gene encodes CDR1 MGHRA and CDR2 YSYEKL.

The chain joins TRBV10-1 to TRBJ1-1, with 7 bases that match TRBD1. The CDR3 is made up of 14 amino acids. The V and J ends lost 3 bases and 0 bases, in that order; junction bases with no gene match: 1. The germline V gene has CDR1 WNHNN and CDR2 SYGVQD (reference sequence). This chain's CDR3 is CASSDTGVNTEAFF. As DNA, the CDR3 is TGCGCCAGCAGTGATACAGGGGTGAACACTGAAGCTTTCTTT.

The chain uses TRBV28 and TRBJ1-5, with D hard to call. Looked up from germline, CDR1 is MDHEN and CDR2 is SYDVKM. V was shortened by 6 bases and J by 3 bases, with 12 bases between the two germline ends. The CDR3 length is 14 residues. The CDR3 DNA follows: TGTGCCAGCAGGCCGGAAGTACTCAATCAGCCCCAGCATTTT. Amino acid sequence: CASRPEVLNQPQHF.

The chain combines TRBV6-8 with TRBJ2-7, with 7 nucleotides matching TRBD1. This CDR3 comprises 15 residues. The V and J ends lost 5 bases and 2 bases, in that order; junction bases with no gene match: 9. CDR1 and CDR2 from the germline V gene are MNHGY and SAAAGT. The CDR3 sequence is CASSRTGVDAYEQYF. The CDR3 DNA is TGTGCCAGCAGTCGAACAGGGGTGGATGCCTACGAGCAGTACTTC.

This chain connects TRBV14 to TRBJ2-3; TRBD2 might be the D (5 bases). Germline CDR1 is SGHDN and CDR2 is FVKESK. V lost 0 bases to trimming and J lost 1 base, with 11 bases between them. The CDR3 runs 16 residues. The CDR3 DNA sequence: TGTGCCAGCAGCCAAGACTGGAGGAAGGGCACAGATACGCAGTATTTT. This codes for CASSQDWRKGTDTQYF.

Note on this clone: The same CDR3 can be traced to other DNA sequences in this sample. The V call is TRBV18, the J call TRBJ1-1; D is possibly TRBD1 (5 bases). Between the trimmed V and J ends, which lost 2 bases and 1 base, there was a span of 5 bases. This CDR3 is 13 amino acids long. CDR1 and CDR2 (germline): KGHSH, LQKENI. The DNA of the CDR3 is TGTGCCAGCTCACCAGGACAGAACACTGAAGCTTTCTTT. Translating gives CASSPGQNTEAFF.

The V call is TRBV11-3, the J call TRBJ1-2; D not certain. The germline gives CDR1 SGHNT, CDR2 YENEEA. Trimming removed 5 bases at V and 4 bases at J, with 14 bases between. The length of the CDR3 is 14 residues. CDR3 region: CASSPVHRSYGYTF. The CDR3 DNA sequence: TGTGCCAGCAGCCCCGTACACCGGTCCTATGGCTACACCTTC.

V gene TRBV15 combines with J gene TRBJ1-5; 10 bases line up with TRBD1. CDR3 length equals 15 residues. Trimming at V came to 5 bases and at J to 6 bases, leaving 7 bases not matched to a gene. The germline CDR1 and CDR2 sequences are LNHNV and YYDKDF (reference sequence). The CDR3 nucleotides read TGTGCCACCAGCTCCCGACAGGGGGCGGGTCAGCCCCAGCATTTT. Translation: CATSSRQGAGQPQHF.

The CDR3 DNA reads as TGTGCCAGTAGTACGGGCGGGACGCTACAACTCAGGCAGCCCCAGCATTTT. As protein: CASSTGGTLQLRQPQHF. The rearrangement joins TRBV19 to TRBJ1-5; a possible D gene is TRBD1 (5 bases). This CDR3 is built from 17 residues. Trimming stripped 4 bases from V and 7 bases from J, with 23 bases between. Per the germline V gene, CDR1 is LNHDA and CDR2 is SQIVND (reference sequence).

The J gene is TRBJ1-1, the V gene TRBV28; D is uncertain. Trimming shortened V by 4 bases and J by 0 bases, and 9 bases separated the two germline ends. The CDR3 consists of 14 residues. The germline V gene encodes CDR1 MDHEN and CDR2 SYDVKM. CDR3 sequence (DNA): TGTGCCAGCAGTTCTCCGACCGTGAACACTGAAGCTTTCTTT. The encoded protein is CASSSPTVNTEAFF.

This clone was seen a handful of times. The DNA for the CDR3 is TGTGCCAGTAGTAATATCGACAGGGGAGGAGAAAAACTGTTTTTT. It translates to CASSNIDRGGEKLFF. The V and J genes are TRBV19 and TRBJ1-4; TRBD1 matches at 8 bases. Germline lookup yields CDR1 LNHDA and CDR2 SQIVND (reference sequence). The CDR3 length is 15 residues. With 4 bases clipped from V and 8 bases from J, the junction kept 9 bases outside the gene matches.

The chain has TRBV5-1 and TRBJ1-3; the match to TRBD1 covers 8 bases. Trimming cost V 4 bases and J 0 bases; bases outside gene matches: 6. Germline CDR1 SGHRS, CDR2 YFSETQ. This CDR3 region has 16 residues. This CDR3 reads CASSAGQASSGNTIYF. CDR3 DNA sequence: TGCGCCAGCAGCGCGGGACAGGCGAGCTCTGGAAACACCATATATTTT.

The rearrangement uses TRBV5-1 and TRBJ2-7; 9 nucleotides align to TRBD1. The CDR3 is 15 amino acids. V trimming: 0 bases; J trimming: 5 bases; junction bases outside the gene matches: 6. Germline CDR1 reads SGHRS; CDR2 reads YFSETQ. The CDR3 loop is CASSLVWDRVHEQYF. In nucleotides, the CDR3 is TGCGCCAGCAGCTTGGTTTGGGACAGGGTCCACGAGCAGTACTTC.

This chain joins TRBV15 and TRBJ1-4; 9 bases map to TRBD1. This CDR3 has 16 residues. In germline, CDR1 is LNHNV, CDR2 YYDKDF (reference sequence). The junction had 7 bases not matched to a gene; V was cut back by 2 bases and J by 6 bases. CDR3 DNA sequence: TGTGCCACCAGCAGACCTAACCGGGACAGGGATGAAAAACTGTTTTTT. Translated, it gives CATSRPNRDRDEKLFF.

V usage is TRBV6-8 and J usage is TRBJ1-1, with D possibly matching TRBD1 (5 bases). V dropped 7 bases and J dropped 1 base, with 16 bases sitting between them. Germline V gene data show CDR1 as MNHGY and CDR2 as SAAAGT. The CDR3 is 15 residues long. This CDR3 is CASTSHGRENTEAFF. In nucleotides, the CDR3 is TGTGCCAGCACCTCCCATGGCAGGGAGAACACTGAAGCTTTCTTT.

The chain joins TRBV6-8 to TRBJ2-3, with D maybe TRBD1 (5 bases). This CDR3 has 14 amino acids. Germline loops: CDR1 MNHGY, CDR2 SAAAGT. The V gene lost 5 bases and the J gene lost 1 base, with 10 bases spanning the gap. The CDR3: CASSGQGGTDTQYF. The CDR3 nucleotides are TGTGCCAGCAGTGGGCAGGGCGGCACAGATACGCAGTATTTT.

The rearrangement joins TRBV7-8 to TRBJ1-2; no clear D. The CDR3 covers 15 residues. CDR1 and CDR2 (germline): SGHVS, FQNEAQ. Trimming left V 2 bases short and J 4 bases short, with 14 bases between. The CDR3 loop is CASSLTPALTYGYTF. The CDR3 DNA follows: TGTGCCAGCAGCTTAACCCCCGCCCTCACCTATGGCTACACCTTC.